The source of this T cell receptor (beta chain) is a study of T cell changes during pregnancy in multiple sclerosis. Using immunoSEQ multiplex PCR, the repertoire was profiled, and TCRdb retains in-frame clones only, with some absent. The repertoire holds approximately 44,000 clones, with approximately 91% as singletons. V was trimmed by 0 bases and J by 4 bases, leaving 15 bases between them. The CDR3 length is 16 residues. Germline V gives CDR1 LGHNA, CDR2 YSLEER. The sample consisted of CD4+ T cells from peripheral blood mononuclear cells, taken in the second trimester of pregnancy. This receptor was identified in a female donor in good health, enrolled as a control in a pregnancy study. V gene TRBV4-3 combines with J gene TRBJ2-5, with a possible D match to TRBD2 (5 bases). The CDR3 bases are TGCGCCAGCAGCCAAGATCGGCAGTGGGCGGGAGAGACCCAGTACTTC. Its protein is CASSQDRQWAGETQYF.